The T cell receptor beta chain described here comes from a study of Tregs in tolerant kidney transplant recipients. Background on the study: The nonmyeloablative bone marrow transplants came from related graft donors, with transient mixed chimerism.

Profiling relied on immunoSEQ multiplex PCR, and the TCRdb table lists in-frame clones only, not all of them. The sample has tens of thousands of clones, 91% seen once. Germline CDR1 and CDR2: MDHEN and SYDVKM. The CDR3 is 15 amino acids. Trimming shortened V by 4 bases and J by 2 bases, and 15 bases separated the two germline ends. Unstimulated regulatory T cells (CD4+CD25+CD127-), CD4+CD25- non-regulatory cells, CD4 and CD8 cells were FACS-sorted from thawed PBMCs. J is TRBJ2-7 and V is TRBV28, with TRBD2 as a possible D gene (5 bases). Material: Tregs from blood, obtained before the transplant. The receptor was derived from a human donor who received a combined kidney and bone marrow transplant. CDR3 coding DNA: TGTGCCAGCAGTTGGGCGGCGGGTAACCCCTACGAGCAGTACTTC. Amino acid sequence: CASSWAAGNPYEQYF.